This T cell receptor beta chain was sequenced during a study of beta chain features in type 1 diabetes. There was one heparinised blood draw per donor, averaging about 116 mL. The authors reverse transcribed all of the isolated RNA, so sequencing captured expressed TCRB transcripts. Clones were sequenced by immunoSEQ multiplex PCR, and TCRdb holds only the in-frame ones, with some missing. Of nearly 700,000 clones listed, roughly an eighth are singletons. Regarding the study as a whole: Across all four CD4+ subsets, people with type 1 diabetes showed modestly shorter TCRB CDR3s. The naive, central memory and Treg TCRB repertoires looked more alike in patients than they did in healthy donors. Possibly, sequencing cDNA over-represented cells that had high TCR expression levels.

With 8 bases clipped from V and 2 bases from J, the junction kept 8 bases outside the gene matches. The CDR3 consists of 13 residues. CDR1 is GTSNPN and CDR2 is SVGIG in the germline V gene (reference sequence). Details on this clone: Its antigen is unknown.

The V gene is TRBV30, the J gene TRBJ1-1; the match to TRBD1 covers 7 bases. The sample was naive CD4+ T cells from blood. The receptor was isolated from a man between 18 and 35 years old with type 1 diabetes. Here the CDR3 DNA reads TGTGCCGGCGCCCGGGACAGCAACACTGAAGCTTTCTTT. Its translation is CAGARDSNTEAFF.